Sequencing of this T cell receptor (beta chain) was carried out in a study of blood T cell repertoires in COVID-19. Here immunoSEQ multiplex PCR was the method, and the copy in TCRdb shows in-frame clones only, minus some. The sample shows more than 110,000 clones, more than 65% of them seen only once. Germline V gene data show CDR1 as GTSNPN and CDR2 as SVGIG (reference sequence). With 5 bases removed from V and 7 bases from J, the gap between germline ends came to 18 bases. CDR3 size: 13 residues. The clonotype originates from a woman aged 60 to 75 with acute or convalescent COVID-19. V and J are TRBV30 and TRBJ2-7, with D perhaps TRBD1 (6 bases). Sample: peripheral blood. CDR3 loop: CAWGHRARLEQYF. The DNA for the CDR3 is TGTGCCTGGGGCCACAGGGCACGGTTGGAGCAGTACTTC.